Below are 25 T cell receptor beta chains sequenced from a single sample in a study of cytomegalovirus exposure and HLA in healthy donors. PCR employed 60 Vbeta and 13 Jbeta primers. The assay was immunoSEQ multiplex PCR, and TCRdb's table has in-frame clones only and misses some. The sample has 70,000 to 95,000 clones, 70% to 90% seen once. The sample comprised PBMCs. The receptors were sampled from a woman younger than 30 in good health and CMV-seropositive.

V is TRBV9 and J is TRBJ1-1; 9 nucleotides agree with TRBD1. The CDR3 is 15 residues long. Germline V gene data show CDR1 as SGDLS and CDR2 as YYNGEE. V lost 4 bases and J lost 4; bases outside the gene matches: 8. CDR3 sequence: CASSSALTGGTEAFF. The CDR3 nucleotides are TGTGCCAGCAGCTCAGCCTTGACAGGGGGCACTGAAGCTTTCTTT.

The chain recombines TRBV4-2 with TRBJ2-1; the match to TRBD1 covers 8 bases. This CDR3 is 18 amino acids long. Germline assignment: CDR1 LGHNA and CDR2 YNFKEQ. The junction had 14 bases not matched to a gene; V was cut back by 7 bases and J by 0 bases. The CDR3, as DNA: TGTGCCAGCAATGCAGGGGTTCAGGGGGCCCGCTCCTACAATGAGCAGTTCTTC. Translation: CASNAGVQGARSYNEQFF.

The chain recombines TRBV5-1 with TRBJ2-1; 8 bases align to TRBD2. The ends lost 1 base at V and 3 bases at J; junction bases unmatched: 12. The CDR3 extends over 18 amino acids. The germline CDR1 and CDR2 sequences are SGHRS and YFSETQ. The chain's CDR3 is CASSLTVRTGTSYNEQFF. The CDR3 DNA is TGCGCCAGCAGCTTGACCGTACGAACCGGGACTAGCTACAATGAGCAGTTCTTC.

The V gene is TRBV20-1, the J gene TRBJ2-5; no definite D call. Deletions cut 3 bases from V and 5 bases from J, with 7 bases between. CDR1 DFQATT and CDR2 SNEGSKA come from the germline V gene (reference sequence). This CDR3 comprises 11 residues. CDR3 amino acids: CSASPGETQYF. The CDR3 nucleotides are TGCAGTGCTAGCCCCGGGGAGACCCAGTACTTC.

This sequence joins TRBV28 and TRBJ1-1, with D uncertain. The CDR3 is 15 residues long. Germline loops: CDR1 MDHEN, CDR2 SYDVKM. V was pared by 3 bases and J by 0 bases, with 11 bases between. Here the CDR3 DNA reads TGTGCCAGCAGTTTCCGCAGCGTCCTGAACACTGAAGCTTTCTTT. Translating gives CASSFRSVLNTEAFF.

The CDR3 sequence is CASSVGPNGNQPQHF. In nucleotides, the CDR3 is TGTGCCAGCAGCGTAGGGCCCAACGGCAATCAGCCCCAGCATTTT. V and J are TRBV9 and TRBJ1-5; D call uncertain. CDR3 size: 15 residues. The V gene's germline CDR1 is SGDLS and CDR2 YYNGEE. The ends were cut back, 0 bases at V and 2 bases at J, with 9 bases in the middle.

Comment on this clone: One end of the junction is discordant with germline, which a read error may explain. The CDR3 DNA reads TGTGCCAGCAGCCCCACGAAAAAAGCGGGGGATGACCAGTTCTTC. It translates to CASSPTKKAGDDQFF. The rearrangement links TRBV7-9 to TRBJ2-1, with 8 bases matching TRBD2. The CDR3 extends over 15 amino acids. Germline V gives CDR1 SEHNR, CDR2 FQNEAQ (reference sequence). The entire variable domain, with the rest obtained from reference TRBV7-9 and TRBJ2-1, is as follows: DTGVSQNPRHKITKRGQNVTFRCDPISEHNRLYWYRQTLGQGPEFLTYFQNEAQLEKSRLLSDRFSAERPKGSFSTLEIQRTEQGDSAMYLCASSPTKKAGDDQFFGPGTRLTVL.

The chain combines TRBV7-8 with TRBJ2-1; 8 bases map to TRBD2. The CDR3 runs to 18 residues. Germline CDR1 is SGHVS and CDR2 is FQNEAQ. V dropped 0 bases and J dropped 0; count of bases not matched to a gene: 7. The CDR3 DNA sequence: TGTGCCAGCAGCTTAGCACCCAAGAGCGGGAGCTCCTACAATGAGCAGTTCTTC. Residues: CASSLAPKSGSSYNEQFF.

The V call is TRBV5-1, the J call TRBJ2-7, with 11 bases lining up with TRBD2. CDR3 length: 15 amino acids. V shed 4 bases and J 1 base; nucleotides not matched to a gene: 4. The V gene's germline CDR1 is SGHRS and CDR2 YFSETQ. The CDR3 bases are TGCGCCAGCAGCAATGGGACTAGCGGATCCTACGAGCAGTACTTC. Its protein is CASSNGTSGSYEQYF.

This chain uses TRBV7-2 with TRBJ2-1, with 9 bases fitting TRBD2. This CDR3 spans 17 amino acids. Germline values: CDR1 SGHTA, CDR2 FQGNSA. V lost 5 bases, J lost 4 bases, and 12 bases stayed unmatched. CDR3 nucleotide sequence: TGTGCCAGCAGCGCGACTAGCGGATGGACCCTGTACAATGAGCAGTTCTTC. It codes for CASSATSGWTLYNEQFF.

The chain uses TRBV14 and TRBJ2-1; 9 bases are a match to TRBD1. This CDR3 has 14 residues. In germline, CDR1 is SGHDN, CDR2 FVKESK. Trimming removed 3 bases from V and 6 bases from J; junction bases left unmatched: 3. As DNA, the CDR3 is TGTGCCAGCAGCCACCCGGGACAGGGCAATGAGCAGTTCTTC. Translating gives CASSHPGQGNEQFF.

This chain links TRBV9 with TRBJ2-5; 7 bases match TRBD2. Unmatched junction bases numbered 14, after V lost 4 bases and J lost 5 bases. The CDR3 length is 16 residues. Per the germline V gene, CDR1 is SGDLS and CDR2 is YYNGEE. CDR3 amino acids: CASSPPGWEGEETQYF. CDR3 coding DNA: TGTGCCAGCAGCCCCCCGGGGTGGGAGGGCGAGGAGACCCAGTACTTC.

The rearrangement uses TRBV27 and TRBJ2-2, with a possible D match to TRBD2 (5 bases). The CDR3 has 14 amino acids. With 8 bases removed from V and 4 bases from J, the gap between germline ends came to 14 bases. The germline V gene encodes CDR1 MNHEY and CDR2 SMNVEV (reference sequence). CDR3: CASASGRSTGELFF. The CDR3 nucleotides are TGTGCCAGCGCCAGCGGTCGATCCACCGGGGAGCTGTTTTTT.

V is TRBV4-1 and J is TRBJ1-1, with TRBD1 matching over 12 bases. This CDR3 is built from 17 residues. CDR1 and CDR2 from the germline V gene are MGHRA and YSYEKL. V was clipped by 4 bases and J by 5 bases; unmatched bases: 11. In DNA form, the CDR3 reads TGCGCCAGCAGCCTACAGCCGGGACAGGGGGCTTGGACTGAAGCTTTCTTT. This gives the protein CASSLQPGQGAWTEAFF.

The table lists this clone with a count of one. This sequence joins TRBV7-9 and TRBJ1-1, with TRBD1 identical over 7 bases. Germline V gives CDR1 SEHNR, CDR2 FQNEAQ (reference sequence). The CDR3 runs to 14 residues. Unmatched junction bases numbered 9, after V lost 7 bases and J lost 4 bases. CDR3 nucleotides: TGTGCCAGCAACCTCGACAGGGTATTCACTGAAGCTTTCTTT. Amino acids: CASNLDRVFTEAFF. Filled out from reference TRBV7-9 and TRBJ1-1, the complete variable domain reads DTGVSQNPRHKITKRGQNVTFRCDPISEHNRLYWYRQTLGQGPEFLTYFQNEAQLEKSRLLSDRFSAERPKGSFSTLEIQRTEQGDSAMYLCASNLDRVFTEAFFGQGTRLTVV.

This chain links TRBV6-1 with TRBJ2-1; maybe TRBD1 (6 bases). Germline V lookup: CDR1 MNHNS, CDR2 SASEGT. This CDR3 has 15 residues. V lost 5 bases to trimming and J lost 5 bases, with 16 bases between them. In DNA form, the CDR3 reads TGTGCCAGCAGTCGGACAGCGGCAAGAGACAATGAGCAGTTCTTC. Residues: CASSRTAARDNEQFF.

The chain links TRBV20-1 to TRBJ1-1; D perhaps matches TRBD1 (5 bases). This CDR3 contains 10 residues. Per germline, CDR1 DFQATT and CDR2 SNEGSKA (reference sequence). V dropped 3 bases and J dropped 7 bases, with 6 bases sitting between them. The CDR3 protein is CSASRVEAFF. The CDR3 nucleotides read TGCAGTGCTAGCAGGGTTGAAGCTTTCTTT.

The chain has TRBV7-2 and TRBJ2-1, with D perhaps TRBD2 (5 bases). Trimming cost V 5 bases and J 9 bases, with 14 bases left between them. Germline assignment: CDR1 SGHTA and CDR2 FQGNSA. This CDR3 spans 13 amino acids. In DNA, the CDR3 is TGTGCCAGCAGCGTAAGCGGCCCCATTGAGCAGTTCTTC. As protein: CASSVSGPIEQFF.

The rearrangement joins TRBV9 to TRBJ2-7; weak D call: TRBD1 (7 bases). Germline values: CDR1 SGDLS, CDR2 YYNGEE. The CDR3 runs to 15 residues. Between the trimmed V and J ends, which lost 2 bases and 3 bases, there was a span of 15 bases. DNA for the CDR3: TGTGCCAGCAGCGTCTCAGGGGGGCGAAGCTACGAGCAGTACTTC. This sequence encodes CASSVSGGRSYEQYF.

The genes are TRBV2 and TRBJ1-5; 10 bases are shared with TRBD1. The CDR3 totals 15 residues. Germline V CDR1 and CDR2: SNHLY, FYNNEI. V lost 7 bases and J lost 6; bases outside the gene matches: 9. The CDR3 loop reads CASMVFRTGGQPQHF. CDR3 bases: TGTGCCAGCATGGTTTTCCGGACAGGGGGTCAGCCCCAGCATTTT.

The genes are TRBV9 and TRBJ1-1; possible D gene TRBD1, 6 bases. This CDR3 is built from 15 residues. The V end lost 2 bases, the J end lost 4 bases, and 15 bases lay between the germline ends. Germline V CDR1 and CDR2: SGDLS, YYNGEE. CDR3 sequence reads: CASSVRGGAITEAFF. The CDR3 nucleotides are TGTGCCAGCAGCGTCAGAGGGGGAGCGATCACTGAAGCTTTCTTT. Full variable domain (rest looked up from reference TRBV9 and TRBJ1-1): DSGVTQTPKHLITATGQRVTLRCSPRSGDLSVYWYQQSLDQGLQFLIQYYNGEERAKGNILERFSAQQFPDLHSELNLSSLELGDSALYFCASSVRGGAITEAFFGQGTRLTVV.

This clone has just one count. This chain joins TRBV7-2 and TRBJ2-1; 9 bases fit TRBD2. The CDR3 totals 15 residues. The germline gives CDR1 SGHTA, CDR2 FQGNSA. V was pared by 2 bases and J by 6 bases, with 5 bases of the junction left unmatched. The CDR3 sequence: CASSLRVAGANEQFF. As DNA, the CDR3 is TGTGCCAGCAGCTTAAGGGTAGCGGGAGCCAATGAGCAGTTCTTC. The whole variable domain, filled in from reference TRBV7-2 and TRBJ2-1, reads GAGVSQSPSNKVTEKGKDVELRCDPISGHTALYWYRQSLGQGLEFLIYFQGNSAPDKSGLPSDRFSAERTGGSVSTLTIQRTQQEDSAVYLCASSLRVAGANEQFFGPGTRLTVL.

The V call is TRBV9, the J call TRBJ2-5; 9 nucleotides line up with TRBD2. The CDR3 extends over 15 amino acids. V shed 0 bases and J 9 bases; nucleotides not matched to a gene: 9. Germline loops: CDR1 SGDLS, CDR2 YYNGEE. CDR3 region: CASSVVSGGPGAQYF. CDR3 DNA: TGTGCCAGCAGCGTAGTGAGCGGGGGGCCAGGGGCCCAGTACTTC.

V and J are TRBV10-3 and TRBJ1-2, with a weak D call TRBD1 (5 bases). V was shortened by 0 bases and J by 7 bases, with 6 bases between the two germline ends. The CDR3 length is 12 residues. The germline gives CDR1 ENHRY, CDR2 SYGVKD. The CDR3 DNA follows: TGTGCCATCAGTGAGTCAAGGGGTGGCTACACCTTC. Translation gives CAISESRGGYTF.

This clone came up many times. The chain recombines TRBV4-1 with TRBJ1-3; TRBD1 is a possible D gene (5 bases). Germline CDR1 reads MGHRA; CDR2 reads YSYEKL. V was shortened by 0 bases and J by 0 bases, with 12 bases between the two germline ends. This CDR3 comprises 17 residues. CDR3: CASSQEAARASGNTIYF. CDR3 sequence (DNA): TGCGCCAGCAGCCAAGAAGCCGCCAGGGCCTCTGGAAACACCATATATTTT.